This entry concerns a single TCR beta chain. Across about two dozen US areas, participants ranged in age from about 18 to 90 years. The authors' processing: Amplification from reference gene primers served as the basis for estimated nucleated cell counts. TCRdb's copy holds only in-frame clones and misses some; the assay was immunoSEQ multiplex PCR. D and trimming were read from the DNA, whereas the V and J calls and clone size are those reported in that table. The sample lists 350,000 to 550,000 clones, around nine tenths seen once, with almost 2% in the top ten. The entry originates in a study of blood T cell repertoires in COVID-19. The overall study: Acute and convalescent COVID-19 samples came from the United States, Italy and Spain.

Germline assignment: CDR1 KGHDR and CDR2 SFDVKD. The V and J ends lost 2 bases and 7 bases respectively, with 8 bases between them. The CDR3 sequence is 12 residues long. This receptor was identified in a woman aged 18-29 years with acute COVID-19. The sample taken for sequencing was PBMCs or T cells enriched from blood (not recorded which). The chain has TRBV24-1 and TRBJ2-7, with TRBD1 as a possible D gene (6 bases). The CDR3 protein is CATSDWGREQYF. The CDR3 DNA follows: TGTGCCACCAGTGATTGGGGGCGGGAGCAGTACTTC.